This T cell receptor beta chain emerged from a study of metastatic and nonmetastatic thyroid tumors. Trimming removed 9 bases from V and 2 bases from J, with 16 bases in between. Germline V gene sequence: CDR1 SGHRS, CDR2 YFSETQ. This CDR3 has 14 amino acids. TCRdb called clones again from the PCR reads with MiXCR. The table lists about 42,000 clones, around 10% of them singletons, with about 9% in the top ten. Patients had received no treatment of any kind before thyroid surgery. Sequenced: blood. The genes are TRBV5-1 and TRBJ2-3, with a tentative D call TRBD1 (6 bases). The source of this sequence is a male donor with papillary thyroid cancer or a benign thyroid nodule (not recorded which). Some clones in this sample may be carry-over from other donors' samples. The CDR3 reads CATRPGHTTDTQYF. In nucleotides, the CDR3 is TGCGCCACCAGACCGGGACACACCACAGATACGCAGTATTTT.